Listed here is a single T cell receptor beta chain. Produced via immunoSEQ multiplex PCR; TCRdb's table is partial and in-frame only. The sample yields millions of clones, about 93% seen once. The data stem from a study of shared clonotypes between healthy human individuals. Terminally differentiated effector memory CD45RA+ cells were excluded from the naive CD8 cells, which were CD45RO-negative and positively selected for CCR7. Germline V lookup: CDR1 MNHNY, CDR2 SVGAGI (reference sequence). The CDR3 sequence is 13 residues long. V lost 6 bases, J lost 6 bases, and 12 bases lay in between. The TCR comes from a man between 18 and 29 years old in good health. Some clones in this sample may be carry-over from other donors' samples. The specimen was naive CD8+ T cells from PBMCs. The J gene is TRBJ2-1, the V gene TRBV6-6; D is possibly TRBD2 (5 bases). CDR3 residues: CASRGGFGNEQFF. CDR3 DNA: TGTGCCAGCAGAGGAGGATTCGGCAATGAGCAGTTCTTC.